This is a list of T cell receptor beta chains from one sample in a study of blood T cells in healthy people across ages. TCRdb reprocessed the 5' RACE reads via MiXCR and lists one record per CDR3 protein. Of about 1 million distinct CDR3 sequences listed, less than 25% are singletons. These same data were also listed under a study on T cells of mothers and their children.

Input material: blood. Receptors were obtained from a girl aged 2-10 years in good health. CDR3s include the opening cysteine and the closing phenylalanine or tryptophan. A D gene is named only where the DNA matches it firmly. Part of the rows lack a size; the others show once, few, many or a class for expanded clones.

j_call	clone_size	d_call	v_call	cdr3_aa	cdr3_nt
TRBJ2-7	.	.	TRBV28	CASSFSRTLREQYF	TGTGCCAGCAGTTTTTCTCGGACCCTGAGGGAGCAGTACTTC
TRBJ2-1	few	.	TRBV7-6	CASGLTENEQFF	TGTGCCAGCGGCTTAACCGAGAATGAGCAGTTCTTC
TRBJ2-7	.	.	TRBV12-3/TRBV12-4	CASSNPARWGEQYF	TGTGCCAGCAGTAACCCCGCCAGGTGGGGGGAGCAGTACTTC
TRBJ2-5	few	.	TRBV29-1	CSVGSQFQETQYF	TGCAGCGTTGGGTCCCAGTTCCAAGAGACCCAGTACTTC
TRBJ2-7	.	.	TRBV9	CASSVPTNYEQYF	TGTGCCAGCAGCGTCCCTACTAATTACGAGCAGTACTTC
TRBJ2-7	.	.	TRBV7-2	CASSFATGSYEQYF	TGTGCCAGCAGCTTCGCGACAGGATCCTACGAGCAGTACTTC
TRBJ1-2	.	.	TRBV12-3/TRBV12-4	CASSFRPWGAYGYTF	TGTGCCAGCAGTTTTCGGCCGTGGGGCGCATATGGCTACACCTTC
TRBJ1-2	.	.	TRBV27	CASSWGPRYGYTF	TGTGCCAGCAGTTGGGGGCCGCGATATGGCTACACCTTC
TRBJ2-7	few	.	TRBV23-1	CAKRGLSSYEQYF	TGCGCCAAGAGGGGCCTGAGCTCCTACGAGCAGTACTTC
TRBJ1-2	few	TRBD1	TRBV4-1	CASSQGAQGEYGYTF	TGCGCCAGCAGCCAAGGTGCGCAGGGGGAATATGGCTACACCTTC
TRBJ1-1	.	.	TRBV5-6	CASSLDRTLTEAFF	TGTGCCAGCAGCTTGGACAGGACCCTCACTGAAGCTTTCTTT
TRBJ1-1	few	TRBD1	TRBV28	CASSGVGGQANTEAFF	TGTGCCAGCAGTGGGGTGGGGGGACAGGCGAACACTGAAGCTTTCTTT
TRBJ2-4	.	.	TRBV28	CASSFRGVGENIQYF	TGTGCCAGCAGTTTTCGGGGAGTGGGGGAAAACATTCAGTACTTC
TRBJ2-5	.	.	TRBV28	CASTLRGVRSRQETQYF	TGTGCCAGCACCTTAAGGGGCGTTAGGTCCAGACAAGAGACCCAGTACTTC
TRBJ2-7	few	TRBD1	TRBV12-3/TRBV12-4	CASSLFPQGNEQYF	TGTGCCAGCAGTTTATTCCCACAGGGGAACGAGCAGTACTTC
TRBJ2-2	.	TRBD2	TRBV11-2	CASSLSGRASTGELFF	TGTGCCAGCAGCTTAAGCGGGAGGGCCAGCACCGGGGAGCTGTTTTTT
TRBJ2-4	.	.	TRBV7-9	CASSRLQVLENIQYF	TGTGCCAGCAGCAGATTACAGGTCCTCGAAAACATTCAGTACTTC
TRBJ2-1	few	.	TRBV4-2	CASSQEGDNEQFF	TGTGCCAGCAGCCAAGAAGGGGACAATGAGCAGTTCTTC
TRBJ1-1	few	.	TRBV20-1	CSASQHIREKEAFF	TGCAGTGCTTCTCAGCATATTCGGGAAAAGGAAGCTTTCTTT
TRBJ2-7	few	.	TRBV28	CASSRRGGGEQYF	TGTGCCAGCAGCAGGAGGGGGGGTGGCGAGCAGTACTTC
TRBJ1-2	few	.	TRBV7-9	CASSSAGPLTNGYTF	TGTGCCAGCAGCTCAGCAGGACCCTTGACGAATGGCTACACCTTC
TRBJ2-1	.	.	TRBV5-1	CASSGGDSYNEQFF	TGCGCCAGCAGCGGAGGGGACAGCTACAATGAGCAGTTCTTC
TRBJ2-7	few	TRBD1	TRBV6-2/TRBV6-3	CASSSRTGPDEQYF	TGTGCCAGCAGTTCCCGGACAGGCCCGGATGAGCAGTACTTC
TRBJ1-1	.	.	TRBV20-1	CSARKGSAFF	TGCAGTGCTAGGAAGGGAAGCGCTTTCTTT
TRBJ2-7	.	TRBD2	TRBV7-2	CASSYLAGAGEQYF	TGTGCCAGCAGCTACCTAGCGGGGGCTGGCGAGCAGTACTTC
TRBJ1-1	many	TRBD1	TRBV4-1	CASSQGQGNTEAFF	TGCGCCAGCAGCCAAGGACAGGGGAACACTGAAGCTTTCTTT
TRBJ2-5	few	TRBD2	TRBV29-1	CSVEGVAGAQETQYF	TGCAGCGTTGAGGGGGTAGCGGGGGCCCAAGAGACCCAGTACTTC
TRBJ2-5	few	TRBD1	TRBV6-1	CASSDTGGWTQYF	TGTGCCAGCAGTGACACAGGGGGGTGGACCCAGTACTTC
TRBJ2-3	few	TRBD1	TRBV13	CASSFPSDRVSDTQYF	TGTGCCAGCAGCTTTCCGTCCGACAGGGTGTCAGATACGCAGTATTTT
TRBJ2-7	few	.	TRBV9	CASSPRMGDLGEQYF	TGTGCCAGCAGCCCACGAATGGGCGATTTGGGCGAGCAGTACTTC
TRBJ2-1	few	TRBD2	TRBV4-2	CASSQGSGGPHNEQFF	TGTGCCAGCAGCCAAGGTTCGGGGGGGCCGCACAATGAGCAGTTCTTC
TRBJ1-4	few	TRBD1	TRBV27	CASSSPRDSLNEKLFF	TGTGCCAGCAGTTCACCCAGGGACAGCCTGAATGAAAAACTGTTTTTT
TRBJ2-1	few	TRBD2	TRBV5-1	CASTTSGGYNEQFF	TGCGCCAGCACGACTAGCGGGGGGTACAATGAGCAGTTCTTC
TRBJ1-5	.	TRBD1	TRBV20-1	CSASARDRVNQPQHF	TGCAGTGCTAGCGCCCGGGACAGGGTAAATCAGCCCCAGCATTTT
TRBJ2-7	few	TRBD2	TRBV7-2	CASSPLAGEGPEQYF	TGTGCCAGCAGCCCTCTAGCGGGAGAAGGGCCCGAGCAGTACTTC
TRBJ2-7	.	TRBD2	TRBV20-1	CSAVDREAYEQYF	TGCAGTGCTGTGGACCGGGAGGCCTACGAGCAGTACTTC
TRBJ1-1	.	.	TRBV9	CASSENLRGGAFF	TGTGCCAGCAGCGAAAACCTCCGGGGTGGTGCTTTCTTT
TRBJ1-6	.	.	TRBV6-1	CASSESRSYNSPLHF	TGTGCCAGCAGTGAGAGTCGCTCCTATAATTCACCCCTCCACTTT
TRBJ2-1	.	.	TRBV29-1	CSVGLLYGGNEQFF	TGCAGCGTTGGACTATTGTACGGTGGCAATGAGCAGTTCTTC
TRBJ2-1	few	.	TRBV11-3	CASSLVSRDNNEQFF	TGTGCCAGCAGCTTAGTTTCCCGGGACAACAATGAGCAGTTCTTC